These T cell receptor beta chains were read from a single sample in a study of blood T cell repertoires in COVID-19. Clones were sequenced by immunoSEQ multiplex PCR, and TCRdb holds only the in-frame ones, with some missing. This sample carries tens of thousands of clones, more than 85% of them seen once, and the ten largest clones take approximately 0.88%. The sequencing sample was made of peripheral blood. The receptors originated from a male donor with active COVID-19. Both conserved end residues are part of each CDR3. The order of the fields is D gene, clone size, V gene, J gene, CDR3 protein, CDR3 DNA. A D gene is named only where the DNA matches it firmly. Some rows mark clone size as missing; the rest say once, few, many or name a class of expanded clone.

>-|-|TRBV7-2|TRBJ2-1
CASSLGAPNEQFF
TGTGCCAGCAGCTTAGGGGCTCCGAATGAGCAGTTCTTC
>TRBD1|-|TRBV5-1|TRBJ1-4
CASSLGGTALNEKLFF
TGCGCCAGCAGCTTGGGTGGGACAGCGCTTAATGAAAAACTGTTTTTT
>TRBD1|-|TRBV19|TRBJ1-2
CASSTTGTGGGYTF
TGTGCCAGTAGTACAACCGGGACAGGTGGTGGCTACACCTTC
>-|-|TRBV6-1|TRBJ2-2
CASSEGVTSGELFF
TGTGCCAGCAGTGAAGGAGTGACTAGCGGGGAGCTGTTTTTT
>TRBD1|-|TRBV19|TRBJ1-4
CASSIVKTGGNEKLFF
TGTGCCAGTAGTATAGTCAAGACAGGGGGCAATGAAAAACTGTTTTTT
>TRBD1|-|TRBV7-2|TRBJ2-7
CASSLGDRFETNYEQYF
TGTGCCAGCAGCTTAGGGGACAGGTTCGAAACAAACTACGAGCAGTACTTC
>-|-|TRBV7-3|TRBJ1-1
CASSLTAGDEGRGAFF
TGTGCCAGCAGCTTAACGGCAGGGGATGAAGGGCGCGGAGCTTTCTTT
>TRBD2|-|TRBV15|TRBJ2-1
CATSLAGGSYNEQFF
TGTGCCACCTCACTAGCGGGGGGGTCCTACAATGAGCAGTTCTTC
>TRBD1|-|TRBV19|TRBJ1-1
CASRLRTGGGTEAFF
TGTGCCAGTAGGCTCCGGACAGGGGGCGGGACTGAAGCTTTCTTT
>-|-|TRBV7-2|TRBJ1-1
CASSLGWGKNTEAFF
TGTGCCAGCAGCTTAGGGTGGGGCAAGAACACTGAAGCTTTCTTT
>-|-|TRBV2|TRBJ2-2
CASSPQRTGELFF
TGTGCCAGCAGCCCACAAAGAACCGGGGAGCTGTTTTTT
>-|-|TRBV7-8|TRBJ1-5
CASSSRTVHSNQPQHF
TGTGCCAGCAGCTCCCGGACAGTACATAGCAATCAGCCCCAGCATTTT
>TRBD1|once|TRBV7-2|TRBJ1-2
CASSQYDRGHGYTF
TGTGCCAGCAGCCAGTACGACAGGGGGCATGGCTACACCTTC
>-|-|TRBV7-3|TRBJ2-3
CASSLSGGVHRTDTQYF
TGTGCCAGCAGCTTAAGCGGGGGCGTACACCGCACAGATACGCAGTATTTT
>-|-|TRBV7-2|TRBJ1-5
CASRPPGSNQPQHF
TGTGCCAGCAGACCACCGGGTTCCAATCAGCCCCAGCATTTT
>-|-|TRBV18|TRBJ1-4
CASSPQQGGEKLFF
TGTGCCAGCTCACCACAACAGGGCGGTGAAAAACTGTTTTTT
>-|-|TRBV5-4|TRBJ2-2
CASSLDTGSMVAGELFF
TGTGCCAGCAGCTTGGATACAGGTTCTATGGTGGCCGGGGAGCTGTTTTTT
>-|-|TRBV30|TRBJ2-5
CAWTARGETQYF
TGTGCCTGGACTGCCAGGGGAGAGACCCAGTACTTC
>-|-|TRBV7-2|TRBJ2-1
CASSLDITTRADEQFF
TGTGCCAGCAGCTTAGATATCACAACTAGAGCGGATGAGCAGTTCTTC
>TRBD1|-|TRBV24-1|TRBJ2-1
CATSDPKGAGYNEQFF
TGTGCCACCAGTGATCCCAAGGGGGCGGGCTACAATGAGCAGTTCTTC
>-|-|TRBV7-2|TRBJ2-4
CASSTGQVRAKNIQYF
TGTGCCAGCAGCACCGGACAAGTACGAGCCAAAAACATTCAGTACTTC
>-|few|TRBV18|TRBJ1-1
CASSPPGTAFVNTEAFF
TGTGCCAGCTCACCGCCCGGGACTGCTTTTGTGAACACTGAAGCTTTCTTT
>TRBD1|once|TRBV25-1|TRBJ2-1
CASRKQGREQFF
TGTGCCAGCAGGAAACAGGGGCGTGAGCAGTTCTTC
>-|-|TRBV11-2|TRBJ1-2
CASSSWPRGAAAGLGGYTF
TGTGCCAGCAGCTCCTGGCCCCGCGGGGCTGCGGCGGGGCTGGGTGGCTACACCTTC
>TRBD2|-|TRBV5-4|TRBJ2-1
CASSFLAGGPSDEQFF
TGTGCCAGCAGCTTCCTAGCGGGGGGGCCTAGCGATGAGCAGTTCTTC
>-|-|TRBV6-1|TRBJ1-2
CASSEAWQGGYGYTF
TGTGCCAGCAGTGAAGCGTGGCAGGGTGGCTATGGCTACACCTTC
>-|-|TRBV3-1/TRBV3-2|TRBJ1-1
CASSQGSGGSLAFF
TGTGCCAGCAGCCAAGGTTCCGGAGGTTCATTGGCTTTCTTT
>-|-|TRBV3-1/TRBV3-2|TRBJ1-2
CASSQDPREGVTGNYGYTF
TGTGCCAGCAGCCAAGATCCGAGAGAGGGGGTGACGGGTAACTATGGCTACACCTTC